This TCR beta chain stems from a study of CD8+ T cells in alopecia areata. Study-level information: The tofacitinib course ran for 6 to 18 months and was followed by 6 months off drug.

CDR3 length equals 13 residues. V lost 0 bases, J lost 7 bases, and 8 bases lay in between. In germline, CDR1 is SGHRS, CDR2 YFSETQ. As the sequencing template, cDNA was produced by extracting RNA and reverse transcribing it. The method was immunoSEQ multiplex PCR; TCRdb's version includes in-frame clones alone and lacks a portion of them. The sample lists about 180,000 clones, roughly 63% occurring once. The chain recombines TRBV5-1 with TRBJ2-1; D is uncertain. The specimen was CD4+ T cells sorted from blood, collected at week 0. The sequence came from a human donor with alopecia areata. CDR3 loop: CASSLGLGNEQFF. Written as DNA, the CDR3 is TGCGCCAGCAGCTTGGGACTTGGAAATGAGCAGTTCTTC.